This T cell receptor beta chain was sequenced during a study of T cells in women clearing cervical HPV infection. As regards this clone: The read ends 3 residues before the CDR3 terminus; that terminus is restored from the germline J gene.

Profiling relied on immunoSEQ multiplex PCR, and the TCRdb table lists in-frame clones only, not all of them. The repertoire table contains around 30,000 clones. CDR3 length: 15 residues. The germline V gene encodes CDR1 SGHTA and CDR2 FQGNSA. V dropped 5 bases and J dropped 2; count of bases not matched to a gene: 6. V is TRBV7-2 and J is TRBJ2-1; TRBD2 aligns across 7 bases. The receptor was isolated from a woman between 18 and 70 years old with a cervical HPV16 infection that either progressed to CIN3+ or cleared (not recorded which). The sequenced sample consisted of blood buffy coat. The CDR3 sequence: CASSSRTSAYNEQFF. CDR3 DNA, as far as it was read: TGTGCCAGCAGCAGCCGGACTAGTGCCTACAATGAG.